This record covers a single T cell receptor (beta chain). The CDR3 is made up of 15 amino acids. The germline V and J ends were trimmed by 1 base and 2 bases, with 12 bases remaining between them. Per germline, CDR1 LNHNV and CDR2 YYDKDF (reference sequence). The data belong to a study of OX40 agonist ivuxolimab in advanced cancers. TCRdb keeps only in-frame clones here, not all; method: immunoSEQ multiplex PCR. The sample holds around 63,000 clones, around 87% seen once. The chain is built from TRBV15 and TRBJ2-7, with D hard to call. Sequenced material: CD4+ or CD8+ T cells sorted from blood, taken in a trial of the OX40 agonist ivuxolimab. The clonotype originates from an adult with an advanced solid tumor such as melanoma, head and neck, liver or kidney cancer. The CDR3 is CATSRVGSAPYEQYF. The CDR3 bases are TGTGCCACCAGCAGAGTGGGCAGTGCACCCTACGAGCAGTACTTC.